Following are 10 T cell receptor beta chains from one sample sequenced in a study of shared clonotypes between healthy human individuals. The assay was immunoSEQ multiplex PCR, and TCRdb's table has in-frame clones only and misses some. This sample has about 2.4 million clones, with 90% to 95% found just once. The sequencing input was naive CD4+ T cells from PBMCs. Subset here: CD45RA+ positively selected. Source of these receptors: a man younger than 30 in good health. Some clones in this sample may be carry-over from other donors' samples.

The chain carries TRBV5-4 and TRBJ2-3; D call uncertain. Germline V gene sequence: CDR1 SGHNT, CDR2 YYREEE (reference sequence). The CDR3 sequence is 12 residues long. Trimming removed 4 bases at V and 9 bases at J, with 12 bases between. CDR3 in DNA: TGTGCCAGCAGCGCGGAAGGCGGCACGCAGTATTTT. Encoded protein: CASSAEGGTQYF.

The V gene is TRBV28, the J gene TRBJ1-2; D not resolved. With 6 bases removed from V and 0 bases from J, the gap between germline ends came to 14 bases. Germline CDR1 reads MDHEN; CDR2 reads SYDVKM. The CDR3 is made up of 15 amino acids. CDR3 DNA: TGTGCCAGCAGGAACGTGGGAGGGACTAACTATGGCTACACCTTC. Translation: CASRNVGGTNYGYTF.

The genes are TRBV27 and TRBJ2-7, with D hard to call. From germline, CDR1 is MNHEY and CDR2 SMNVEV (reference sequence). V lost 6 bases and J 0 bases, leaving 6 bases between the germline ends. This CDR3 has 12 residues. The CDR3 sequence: CASRGFSYEQYF. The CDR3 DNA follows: TGTGCCAGCAGGGGGTTCTCCTACGAGCAGTACTTC.

This CDR3 reads CASSLRTIYTF. CDR3 in DNA: TGTGCCAGTAGTCTTCGGACAATCTACACCTTC. This chain links TRBV19 with TRBJ1-2; D is possibly TRBD1 (5 bases). Germline CDR1 and CDR2: LNHDA and SQIVND (reference sequence). The ends were cut back, 5 bases at V and 10 bases at J, with 11 bases in the middle. The CDR3 runs to 11 residues.

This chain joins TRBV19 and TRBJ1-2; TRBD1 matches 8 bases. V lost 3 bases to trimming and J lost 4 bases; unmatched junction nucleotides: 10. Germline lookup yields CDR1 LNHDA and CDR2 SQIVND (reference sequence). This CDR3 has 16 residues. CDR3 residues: CASSIGRGRFAYGYTF. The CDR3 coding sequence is TGTGCCAGTAGTATCGGCAGGGGGCGTTTCGCCTATGGCTACACCTTC.

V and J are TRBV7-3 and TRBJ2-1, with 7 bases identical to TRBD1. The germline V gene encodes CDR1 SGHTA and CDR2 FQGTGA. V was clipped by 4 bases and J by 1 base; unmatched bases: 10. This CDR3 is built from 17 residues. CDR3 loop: CASSSGRGQASYNEQFF. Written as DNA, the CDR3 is TGTGCCAGCAGCTCCGGACGAGGACAGGCTTCCTACAATGAGCAGTTCTTC.

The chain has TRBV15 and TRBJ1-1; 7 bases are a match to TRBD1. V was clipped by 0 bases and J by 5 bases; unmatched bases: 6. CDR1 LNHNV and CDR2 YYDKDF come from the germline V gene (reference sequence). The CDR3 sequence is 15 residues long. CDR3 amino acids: CATSREAGGWTEAFF. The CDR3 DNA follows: TGTGCCACCAGCAGAGAGGCAGGGGGATGGACTGAAGCTTTCTTT.

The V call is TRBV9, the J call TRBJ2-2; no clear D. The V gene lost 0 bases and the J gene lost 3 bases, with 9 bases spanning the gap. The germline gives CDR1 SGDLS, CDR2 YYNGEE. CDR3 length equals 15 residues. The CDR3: CASSVEVVHTGELFF. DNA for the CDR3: TGTGCCAGCAGCGTAGAGGTGGTTCACACCGGGGAGCTGTTTTTT.

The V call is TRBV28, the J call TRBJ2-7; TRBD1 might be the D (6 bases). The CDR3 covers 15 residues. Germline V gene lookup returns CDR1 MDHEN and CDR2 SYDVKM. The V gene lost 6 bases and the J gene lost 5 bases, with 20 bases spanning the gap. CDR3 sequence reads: CASRPIGTGIHEQYF. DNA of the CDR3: TGTGCCAGCAGACCAATAGGTACAGGGATCCACGAGCAGTACTTC.

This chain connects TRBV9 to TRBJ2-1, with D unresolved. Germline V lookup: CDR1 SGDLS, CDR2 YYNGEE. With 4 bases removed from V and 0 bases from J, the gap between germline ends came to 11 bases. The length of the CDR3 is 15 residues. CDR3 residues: CASSLDGSSYNEQFF. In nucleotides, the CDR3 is TGTGCCAGCAGCCTAGATGGAAGCTCCTACAATGAGCAGTTCTTC. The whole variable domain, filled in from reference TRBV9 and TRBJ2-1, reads DSGVTQTPKHLITATGQRVTLRCSPRSGDLSVYWYQQSLDQGLQFLIQYYNGEERAKGNILERFSAQQFPDLHSELNLSSLELGDSALYFCASSLDGSSYNEQFFGPGTRLTVL.